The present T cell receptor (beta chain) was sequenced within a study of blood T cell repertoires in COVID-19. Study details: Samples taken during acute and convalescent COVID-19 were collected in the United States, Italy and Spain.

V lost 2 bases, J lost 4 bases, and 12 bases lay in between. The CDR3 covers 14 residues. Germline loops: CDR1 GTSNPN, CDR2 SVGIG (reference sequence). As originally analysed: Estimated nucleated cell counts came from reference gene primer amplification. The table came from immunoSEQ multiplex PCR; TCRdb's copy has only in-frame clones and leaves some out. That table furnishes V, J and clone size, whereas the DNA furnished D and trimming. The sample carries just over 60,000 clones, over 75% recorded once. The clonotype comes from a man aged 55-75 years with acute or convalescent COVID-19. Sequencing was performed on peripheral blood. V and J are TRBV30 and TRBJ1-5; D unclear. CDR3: CAWSHGRANQPQHF. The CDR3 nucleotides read TGTGCCTGGAGTCACGGGAGGGCGAATCAGCCCCAGCATTTT.